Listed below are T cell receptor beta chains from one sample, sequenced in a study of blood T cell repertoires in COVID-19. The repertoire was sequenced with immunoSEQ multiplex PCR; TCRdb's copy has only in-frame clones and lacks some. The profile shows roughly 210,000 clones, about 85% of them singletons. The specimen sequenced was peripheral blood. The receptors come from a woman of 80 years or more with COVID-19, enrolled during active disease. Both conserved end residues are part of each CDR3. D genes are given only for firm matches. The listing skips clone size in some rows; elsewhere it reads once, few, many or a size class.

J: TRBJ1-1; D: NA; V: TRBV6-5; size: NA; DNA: TGTGCCAGCAGTTACTCAGGGTCTCGGGAGAACACTGAAGCTTTCTTT; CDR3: CASSYSGSRENTEAFF
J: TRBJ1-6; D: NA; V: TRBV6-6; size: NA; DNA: TGTGCCAGCAGTTACAGGGCGGGGAATTCACCCCTCCACTTT; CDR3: CASSYRAGNSPLHF
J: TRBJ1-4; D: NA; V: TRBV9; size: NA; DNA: TGTGCCAGCAGCGTAGGTCCAAATGAAAAACTGTTTTTT; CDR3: CASSVGPNEKLFF
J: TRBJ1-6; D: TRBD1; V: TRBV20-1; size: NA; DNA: TGCAGTGCTAGTCCGGACAGGGGAAAATCACCCCTCCACTTT; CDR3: CSASPDRGKSPLHF
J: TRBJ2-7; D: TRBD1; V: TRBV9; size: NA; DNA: TGTGCCAGCAGCACCCAATCAGACAGGGGAAGGAGCGAGCAGTACTTC; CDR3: CASSTQSDRGRSEQYF
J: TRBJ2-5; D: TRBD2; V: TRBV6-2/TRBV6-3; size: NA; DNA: TGTGCCATCAGCCCCAAGCGGGGAGGGGAGACCCAGTACTTC; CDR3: CAISPKRGGETQYF
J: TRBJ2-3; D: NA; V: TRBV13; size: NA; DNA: TGTGCCAGCACTTTCAGGTTCACCGATACGCAGTATTTT; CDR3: CASTFRFTDTQYF
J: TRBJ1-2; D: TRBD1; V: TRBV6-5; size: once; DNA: TGTGCCACCGACTCCGGGACAGGGGGCGCTTGGGGCTACACCTTC; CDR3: CATDSGTGGAWGYTF
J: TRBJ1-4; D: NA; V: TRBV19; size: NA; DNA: TGTGCCAGTAGTATGAACAGGGCGTCAACTAATGAAAAACTGTTTTTT; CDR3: CASSMNRASTNEKLFF
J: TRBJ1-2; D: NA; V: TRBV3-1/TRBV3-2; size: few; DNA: TGTGCCAGCAGCCAAGATCTGCAGGGATACTATGGCTACACCTTC; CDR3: CASSQDLQGYYGYTF
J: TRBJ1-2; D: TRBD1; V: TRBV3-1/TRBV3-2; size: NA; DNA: TGTGCCAGCAGCCAAGGGACAGGGTCTGGCTACACCTTC; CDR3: CASSQGTGSGYTF
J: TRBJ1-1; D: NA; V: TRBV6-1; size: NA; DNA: TGTGCCAGCAGCCCCTGGGGAGGGTCTGAAGCTTTCTTT; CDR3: CASSPWGGSEAFF
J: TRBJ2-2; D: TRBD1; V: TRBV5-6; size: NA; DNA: TGTGCCAGCAGCCTGGGACAGACCGGGGAGCTGTTTTTT; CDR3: CASSLGQTGELFF
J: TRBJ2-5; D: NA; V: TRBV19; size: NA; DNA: TGTGCCAGTAGCTGGACAGTAGCCCAAGAGACCCAGTACTTC; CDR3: CASSWTVAQETQYF
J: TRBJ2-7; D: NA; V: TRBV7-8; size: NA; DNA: TGTGCCAGCAGCCCGGCCTACGAGCAGTACTTC; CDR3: CASSPAYEQYF
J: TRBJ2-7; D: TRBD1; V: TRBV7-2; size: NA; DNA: TGTGCCAGCAGTCCGGGACAGGGGTTAGGCGAGCAGTACTTC; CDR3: CASSPGQGLGEQYF
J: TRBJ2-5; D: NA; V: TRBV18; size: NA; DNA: TGTGCCAGCTCACCCCGGACAGAAGAGACCCAGTACTTC; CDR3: CASSPRTEETQYF